One sample yielded the 15 T cell receptor beta chains listed below, sequenced in a study of identical twins. Each CDR3 protein gets one entry after TCRdb re-called the 5' RACE reads with MiXCR. The sample records 600,000 to 850,000 distinct CDR3 sequences, about 18% being singletons. The data also belong to a second study, concerning T cells expressing NK-cell markers.

The sample was PBMCs. The receptor set was obtained from a young woman in good health.

This chain joins TRBV5-4 and TRBJ1-2, with D possibly being TRBD1 (6 bases). The germline V gene encodes CDR1 SGHNT and CDR2 YYREEE (reference sequence). The CDR3 covers 13 residues. V was trimmed by 4 bases and J by 3 bases, leaving 10 bases between them. DNA of the CDR3: TGTGCCAGCAGCATGGACAGAGACTATGGCTACACCTTC. Its translation is CASSMDRDYGYTF. Together with reference TRBV5-4 and TRBJ1-2, the CDR3 gives the full variable domain: ETGVTQSPTHLIKTRGQQVTLRCSSQSGHNTVSWYQQALGQGPQFIFQYYREEENGRGNFPPRFSGLQFPNYSSELNVNALELDDSALYLCASSMDRDYGYTFGSGTRLTVV.

The chain joins TRBV20-1 to TRBJ2-1; TRBD2 aligns across 9 bases. The CDR3 extends over 16 amino acids. Trimming took 3 bases from V and 7 from J; bases not matched to a gene: 13. CDR1 is DFQATT and CDR2 is SNEGSKA in the germline V gene (reference sequence). CDR3 nucleotides: TGCAGTGCTAGCACCTGGCGGGGGGGCCGTAAGAATGAGCAGTTCTTC. It codes for CSASTWRGGRKNEQFF.

This clonotype was picked up a small number of times. V usage is TRBV29-1 and J usage is TRBJ2-4; TRBD1 agrees at 11 bases. J lost 6 bases, V lost 7 bases, and 5 bases had no gene match. From germline, CDR1 is SQVTM and CDR2 ANQGSEA. This CDR3 spans 13 amino acids. The CDR3 DNA sequence: TGCAGCGCAAGGACAGGGGGCTCAAACATTCAGTACTTC. This translates into CSARTGGSNIQYF.

V gene TRBV5-5 combines with J gene TRBJ2-3; D could derive from TRBD1 or TRBD2 (6 bases each). There are 14 residues in the CDR3. V lost 6 bases, J lost 5 bases, and 16 bases lay in between. CDR1 and CDR2 (germline): SGHKS, YYEKEE (reference sequence). CDR3 region: CASIHIGGGDTQYF. The CDR3 region has the DNA TGTGCCAGCATCCACATAGGGGGAGGAGATACGCAGTATTTT.

There are a few counts of this clonotype. The chain uses TRBV6-2 or TRBV6-3 and TRBJ2-1; 10 positions agree with TRBD1. V gave up 10 bases and J gave up 7 bases; unmatched junction bases: 10. This CDR3 comprises 14 residues. Germline V lookup: CDR1 MNHEY, CDR2 SVGEGT. CDR3 region: CATLTDRGVNEQFF. DNA for the CDR3: TGTGCCACCCTCACGGACAGGGGGGTTAATGAGCAGTTCTTC.

The chain joins TRBV20-1 to TRBJ2-1; perhaps TRBD2 as D (6 bases). The CDR3 loop spans 16 amino acids. The germline CDR1 and CDR2 sequences are DFQATT and SNEGSKA (reference sequence). Between the trimmed V and J ends, which lost 3 bases and 10 bases, there was a span of 25 bases. The CDR3 spells CSARGRAGSLRKEQFF. CDR3 nucleotide sequence: TGCAGTGCTAGGGGTCGGGCGGGGAGCCTACGTAAGGAGCAGTTCTTC.

Only a few counts were recorded for this clonotype. The CDR3 loop is CASSPGESGANVLTF. The DNA of the CDR3 is TGTGCCAGCAGTCCGGGGGAATCTGGGGCCAACGTCCTGACTTTC. The V call is TRBV28, the J call TRBJ2-6, with D perhaps TRBD2 (6 bases). Trimming removed 5 bases at V and 1 base at J, with 9 bases between. CDR1 and CDR2 from the germline V gene are MDHEN and SYDVKM. The CDR3 has 15 residues.

CDR3 coding DNA: TGCAGTGCTACCGGCAGGGAGACTGAAGCTTTCTTT. Its translation is CSATGRETEAFF. This sequence joins TRBV20-1 and TRBJ1-1, with D tentatively TRBD1 (5 bases). The V end lost 4 bases, the J end lost 5 bases, and 11 bases lay between the germline ends. This CDR3 is built from 12 residues. Per germline, CDR1 DFQATT and CDR2 SNEGSKA (reference sequence).

The rearrangement joins TRBV19 to TRBJ2-3; D possibly matches TRBD1 or TRBD2 (5 bases each). The CDR3 is 14 residues long. V was shortened by 6 bases and J by 2 bases, with 12 bases between the two germline ends. Germline values: CDR1 LNHDA, CDR2 SQIVND (reference sequence). The DNA of the CDR3 is TGTGCCAGTAGCCGGGACGGCTTCACAGATACGCAGTATTTT. This translates into CASSRDGFTDTQYF.

This chain joins TRBV7-2 and TRBJ2-2; D unresolved. Germline V gene lookup returns CDR1 SGHTA and CDR2 FQGNSA. This CDR3 spans 16 amino acids. Trimming left V 0 bases short and J 1 base short, with 9 bases between. The CDR3 region is CASSLAHIRNTGELFF. For the CDR3, the DNA is TGTGCCAGCAGCTTAGCGCACATACGGAACACCGGGGAGCTGTTTTTT.

This clonotype was detected a few times. The genes are TRBV29-1 and TRBJ2-1, with 8 nucleotides matching TRBD2. Losses at the gene ends were 4 bases for V and 4 bases for J; bases not matched to a gene: 3. Germline loops: CDR1 SQVTM, CDR2 ANQGSEA. This CDR3 contains 13 residues. The CDR3 DNA sequence: TGCAGCGTTGCTACTAGCGGTTACAATGAGCAGTTCTTC. Translation gives CSVATSGYNEQFF.

The V gene is TRBV13, the J gene TRBJ1-1; no clear D gene. The CDR3 length is 16 residues. Deletions cut 4 bases from V and 6 bases from J, with 21 bases between. Germline loops: CDR1 PRHDT, CDR2 FYEKMQ (reference sequence). The DNA of the CDR3 is TGTGCCAGCAGCTCAGAGGTGACTATGGGGTTCGCTGAAGCTTTCTTT. This encodes CASSSEVTMGFAEAFF.

This clonotype has ten or more counts. A read error may produce the germline difference seen at one junction end. The chain uses TRBV7-7 and TRBJ2-3; tentative D call: TRBD2 (5 bases). This CDR3 comprises 14 residues. The germline CDR1 and CDR2 sequences are SSHAT and FNYEAQ (reference sequence). The CDR3 loop reads CASSPRGGSDTQYF. CDR3 DNA: TGTGCTAGCAGCCCGCGAGGCGGGTCAGATACGCAGTATTTT.

This clonotype was counted between two and nine times. The chain joins TRBV24-1 to TRBJ1-2; D is uncertain. From germline, CDR1 is KGHDR and CDR2 SFDVKD. Trimming removed 2 bases from V and 3 bases from J, with 15 bases in between. The CDR3 contains 16 residues. CDR3: CATSDSPEGTDYGYTF. The CDR3 coding sequence is TGTGCCACCAGTGATTCCCCCGAGGGTACGGACTATGGCTACACCTTC.

The table lists this clonotype with a few counts. The gene calls are TRBV7-2 and TRBJ2-3; the match to TRBD2 covers 7 bases. V was pared by 6 bases and J by 2 bases, with 2 bases of the junction left unmatched. This CDR3 has 13 amino acids. Germline loops: CDR1 SGHTA, CDR2 FQGNSA. CDR3 loop: CASRREFTDTQYF. The CDR3, as DNA: TGTGCCAGCAGGCGGGAGTTCACAGATACGCAGTATTTT. The whole variable domain, remainder taken from reference TRBV7-2 and TRBJ2-3, is GAGVSQSPSNKVTEKGKDVELRCDPISGHTALYWYRQSLGQGLEFLIYFQGNSAPDKSGLPSDRFSAERTGGSVSTLTIQRTQQEDSAVYLCASRREFTDTQYFGPGTRLTVL.